This T cell receptor beta chain is drawn from a study of blood T cell repertoires in COVID-19. Measured with immunoSEQ multiplex PCR; TCRdb has only the in-frame clones, and not every one. This sample has around 100,000 clones; approximately 81% occur once, and the top ten carry roughly 1.6%. The CDR3 contains 12 residues. The V segment lost 5 bases and the J segment 12 bases; nucleotides outside the gene matches: 8. The sequenced material came from peripheral blood. This clonotype was sampled from a man in his fifties with acute or convalescent COVID-19. The V call is TRBV12-3 or TRBV12-4, the J call TRBJ1-1; TRBD1 matches 8 bases. CDR3 loop: CASSKDRVVTFF. The CDR3 DNA reads as TGTGCCAGCAGTAAGGACAGGGTTGTGACTTTCTTT.